This entry features one T cell receptor beta chain sequence. An end of the junction does not agree with germline; a read error may underlie this. These data are taken from a study of blood T cell repertoires in COVID-19. Study background: COVID-19 samples collected from the United States, Italy and Spain covered acute and convalescent phases.

Measured with immunoSEQ multiplex PCR; TCRdb has only the in-frame clones, and not every one. Of fewer than 250,000 clones in the sample, around 90% were seen once. The CDR3 consists of 13 residues. Germline CDR1 is LNHDA and CDR2 is SQIVND (reference sequence). This clonotype was obtained from a man in his sixties who had recovered from COVID-19. This chain uses TRBV19 with TRBJ1-6; D perhaps matches TRBD1 (5 bases). Sequenced sample: peripheral blood. The CDR3 is CATCGTYNSPLHF. The CDR3 DNA is TGTGCCACCTGCGGGACCTACAATTCACCCCTCCACTTT.